This TCR beta chain comes out of a study of shared clonotypes between healthy human individuals. Generated by immunoSEQ multiplex PCR, the TCRdb table keeps only in-frame clones and is missing some. Found here are 1.5 million to 2.5 million clones, about 95% of them singletons; the top ten hold approximately 1%. V was pared by 3 bases and J by 1 base, with 9 bases between. Germline assignment: CDR1 MNHEY and CDR2 SMNVEV (reference sequence). The CDR3 contains 14 residues. Turning to this clone: Other DNA sequences in the sample encode the same CDR3.

CD45RO negativity and positive selection for CCR7 defined naive CD8 cells, a population that excluded terminally differentiated effector memory CD45RA+ cells. The chain links TRBV27 to TRBJ1-1; maybe TRBD1 (5 bases). This receptor was identified in a young man in good health. The source material was naive CD8+ T cells sorted from blood. The CDR3 is CASSLQGANTEAFF. DNA of the CDR3: TGTGCCAGCAGTTTGCAAGGGGCGAACACTGAAGCTTTCTTT.